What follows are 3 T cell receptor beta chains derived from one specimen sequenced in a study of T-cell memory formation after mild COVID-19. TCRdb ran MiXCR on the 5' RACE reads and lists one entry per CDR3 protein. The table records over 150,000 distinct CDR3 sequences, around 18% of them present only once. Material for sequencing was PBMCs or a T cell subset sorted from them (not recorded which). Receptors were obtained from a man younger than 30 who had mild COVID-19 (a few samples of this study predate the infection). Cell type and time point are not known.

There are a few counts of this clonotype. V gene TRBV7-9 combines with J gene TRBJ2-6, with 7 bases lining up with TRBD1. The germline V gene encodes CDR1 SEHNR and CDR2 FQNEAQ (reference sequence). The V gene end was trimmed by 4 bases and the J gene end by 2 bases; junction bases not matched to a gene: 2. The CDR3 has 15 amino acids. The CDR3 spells CASSSTGAGANVLTF. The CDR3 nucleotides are TGTGCCAGCAGCTCCACAGGGGCTGGGGCCAACGTCCTGACTTTC.

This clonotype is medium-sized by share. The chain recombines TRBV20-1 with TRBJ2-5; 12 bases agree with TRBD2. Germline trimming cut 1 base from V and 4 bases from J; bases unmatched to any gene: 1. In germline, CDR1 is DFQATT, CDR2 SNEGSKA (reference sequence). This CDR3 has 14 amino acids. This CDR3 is CSARGLAGVETQYF. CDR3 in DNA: TGCAGTGCTAGAGGACTAGCGGGGGTAGAGACCCAGTACTTC.

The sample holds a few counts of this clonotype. The CDR3 DNA follows: TGCGCCAGCAGCTTGGCTGCCGGAACTGACTACAATGAGCAGTTCTTC. Translation gives CASSLAAGTDYNEQFF. This chain joins TRBV5-1 and TRBJ2-1, with no clear D. The CDR3 is 16 residues long. Trimming shortened V by 0 bases and J by 3 bases, and 13 bases separated the two germline ends. The germline V gene encodes CDR1 SGHRS and CDR2 YFSETQ.